What follows describes a single T cell receptor beta chain. Its specificity is not known. The source of the sample is a study of cytomegalovirus exposure and HLA in healthy donors. Broader study findings: Several V segments, TRBV6-2 and TRBV6-3 among them, could not be told apart and were dropped.

CDR3 length equals 12 residues. Germline values: CDR1 MGHRA, CDR2 YSYEKL. The V end lost 0 bases, the J end lost 5 bases, and 5 bases lay between the germline ends. The PCR ran on 60 Vbeta and 13 Jbeta primers. The method was immunoSEQ multiplex PCR; TCRdb's version includes in-frame clones alone and lacks a portion of them. The repertoire holds over 150,000 clones, with around 68% as singletons. What was sequenced was PBMCs. The chain recombines TRBV4-1 with TRBJ2-7; D not resolved. This TCR derives from a man younger than 45 in good health and CMV-seronegative. CDR3: CASSQDIHEQYF. In DNA, the CDR3 is TGCGCCAGCAGCCAAGATATCCACGAGCAGTACTTC.